This entry lists 14 T cell receptor beta chains sequenced from one sample in a study of tumor-infiltrating lymphocytes in primary liver carcinoma (dated 2017 in TCRdb). Data came from an Illumina HiSeq 2500. A constant-region primer and ProtoScript II reverse transcriptase were used to reverse-transcribe TCRbeta-specific cDNA from around 480 ng total RNA. TCRbeta libraries were built with three nested multiplex PCR rounds, a slightly modified ARM-PCR procedure. Multiplex TRBV1-TRBV30 forward primers and a Cbeta reverse primer were used in the first two PCR rounds, each of which was run for approximately 9 cycles. TCRdb reprocessed the public reads (quality trimming at Q25 with fastp, clone calling with MiXCR) and kept in-frame beta chains. Records with the same CDR3 protein are collapsed into one entry carrying the most frequent genes and DNA. Present in this sample are about 43,000 distinct CDR3 sequences, about three quarters of which were seen just once. Together, the top ten hold approximately 19% of the sample.

Without any cell sorting, total RNA and DNA were extracted together from about 20-30 mg of bulk tissue using the AllPrep DNA/RNA mini kit. Input material: liver tumor tissue from sampling region 2. The cell subset or site label here, explained by the study, means: tumor region T2, inferior pole. The receptors shown here come from a man aged 35 to 55 with primary liver carcinoma and hepatitis B virus infection.

This clonotype was found many times. The chain is built from TRBV5-1 and TRBJ2-2; no clear D gene. The CDR3 contains 15 residues. CDR1 and CDR2 from the germline V gene are SGHRS and YFSETQ. V lost 7 bases and J lost 0, with 13 bases in between. The CDR3 spells CASGSGQANTGELFF. The CDR3 DNA sequence: TGCGCCAGCGGCTCGGGTCAGGCGAACACCGGGGAGCTGTTTTTT. Looking up the rest from reference TRBV5-1 and TRBJ2-2 gives the full variable domain: KAGVTQTPRYLIKTRGQQVTLSCSPISGHRSVSWYQQTPGQGLQFLFEYFSETQRNKGNFPGRFSGRQFSNSRSEMNVSTLELGDSALYLCASGSGQANTGELFFGEGSRLTVL.

Comments on this clonotype: The conserved closing phenylalanine or tryptophan is absent in this CDR3, likely reflecting a read error. The V and J genes are TRBV5-6 and TRBJ2-5; no definite D call. Germline V CDR1 and CDR2: SGHDT, YYEEEE. The length of the CDR3 is 11 residues. V was shortened by 6 bases and J by 7 bases, with 10 bases between the two germline ends. The CDR3 protein is CASNFPGTQYL. Written as DNA, the CDR3 is TGTGCCAGCAACTTCCCGGGGACCCAGTACCTC.

This sequence joins TRBV29-1 and TRBJ2-2, with a tentative D call TRBD2 (5 bases). V lost 5 bases, J lost 17 bases, and 21 bases lay in between. Germline CDR1 and CDR2: SQVTM and ANQGSEA. The CDR3 consists of 12 residues. CDR3 in amino acids: CSVLAGTGDLFF. As DNA, the CDR3 is TGCAGCGTTCTGGCAGGTACCGGGGATCTATTTTTT.

The chain joins TRBV6-2 or TRBV6-3 to TRBJ1-1; D not resolved. The V and J ends lost 3 bases and 3 bases respectively, with 17 bases between them. Germline CDR1 MNHEY, CDR2 SVGEGT. This CDR3 is 16 amino acids long. The CDR3 DNA sequence: TGTGCCAGCAGTTATTCGCTGGTTTGCCACCACACTGAAGCTTTCTTT. This codes for CASSYSLVCHHTEAFF.

On this clonotype itself: A junction boundary mismatches the germline segment, possibly from a read error. CDR3 sequence reads: CSVGLAGRFFNEQLF. In DNA form, the CDR3 reads TGCAGCGTTGGACTAGCGGGAAGGTTCTTCAATGAGCAGCTCTTC. The chain recombines TRBV29-1 with TRBJ2-1; TRBD2 agrees at 11 bases. CDR1 SQVTM and CDR2 ANQGSEA come from the germline V gene. CDR3 length equals 15 residues.

As for this clonotype: The conserved phenylalanine or tryptophan is not found at the CDR3 terminus, so this likely reflects a read error. V usage is TRBV11-2 and J usage is TRBJ2-5; perhaps TRBD1 as D (5 bases). The CDR3 sequence is 15 residues long. The V gene's germline CDR1 is SGHAT and CDR2 FQNNGV. The ends were cut back, 2 bases at V and 5 bases at J, with 15 bases in the middle. The CDR3 loop reads CASSLPTWGVETQYL. The CDR3, as DNA: TGTGCCAGCAGCTTACCGACATGGGGCGTCGAGACCCAGTACTTG.

This clonotype was observed at least ten times. The rearrangement joins TRBV20-1 to TRBJ2-6; D remains ambiguous. The CDR3 loop spans 12 amino acids. V was shortened by 5 bases and J by 4 bases, with 6 bases between the two germline ends. Germline CDR1 DFQATT, CDR2 SNEGSKA (reference sequence). The CDR3 reads CSAEAGANVLTF. CDR3 nucleotide sequence: TGCAGTGCTGAGGCCGGGGCCAACGTCCTGACTTTC.

In the case of this clonotype: One end of the junction fails to match germline, which may point to a read error. The chain joins TRBV29-1 to TRBJ2-5, with 9 positions matching TRBD2. The CDR3 covers 15 residues. The germline CDR1 and CDR2 sequences are SQVTM and ANQGSEA. For the CDR3, the DNA is TGCAGCGTTACCCGGCTAGCGGGGTCCCAAGAGATCCAGTACTTC. Its translation is CSVTRLAGSQEIQYF. Combining the CDR3 with reference TRBV29-1 and TRBJ2-5 gives the whole variable domain SAVISQKPSRDICQRGTSLTIQCQVDSQVTMMFWYRQQPGQSLTLIATANQGSEATYESGFVIDKFPISRPNLTFSTLTVSNMSPEDSSIYLCSVTRLAGSQEIQYFGPGTRLLVL.

The chain combines TRBV29-1 with TRBJ2-1, with TRBD2 matching 10 bases. With 6 bases clipped from V and 9 bases from J, the junction kept 5 bases outside the gene matches. Germline-derived CDR1 and CDR2 are SQVTM and ANQGSEA. The CDR3 is 12 residues long. Here the CDR3 DNA reads TGCAGCGTCTCTAGCGGGAGTCCTGAGCAGTTCTTC. Protein: CSVSSGSPEQFF.

The chain has TRBV5-1 and TRBJ2-3; no reliable D call. The V end lost 0 bases, the J end lost 3 bases, and 11 bases lay between the germline ends. In germline, CDR1 is SGHRS, CDR2 YFSETQ. The length of the CDR3 is 15 residues. Written as DNA, the CDR3 is TGCGCCAGCAGCTTGGAAGGCCTTCGGACAGATACGCAGTATTTT. Encoded protein: CASSLEGLRTDTQYF. The variable domain in full, completed from reference TRBV5-1 and TRBJ2-3, reads KAGVTQTPRYLIKTRGQQVTLSCSPISGHRSVSWYQQTPGQGLQFLFEYFSETQRNKGNFPGRFSGRQFSNSRSEMNVSTLELGDSALYLCASSLEGLRTDTQYFGPGTRLTVL.

Of note for this clonotype: A much larger clonotype is one base distant, so this may be a read error. The rearrangement links TRBV12-3 or TRBV12-4 to TRBJ1-5, with no clear D. The CDR3 covers 15 residues. The CDR3 is CASRPTVNSNHPQHF. In nucleotides, the CDR3 is TGTGCCAGCAGGCCTACAGTAAATAGCAATCACCCCCAGCATTTT.

With regard to this clonotype: The conserved final phenylalanine or tryptophan is absent from the CDR3, which likely points to a read error. The genes are TRBV29-1 and TRBJ1-1; D is perhaps TRBD1 (5 bases). The germline V gene encodes CDR1 SQVTM and CDR2 ANQGSEA. The CDR3 has 15 amino acids. CDR3 nucleotide sequence: TGTAGCGTCGGCGCAGGGTGGGGTATGAACACTGAAGCTTTCTTA. This sequence encodes CSVGAGWGMNTEAFL.

V and J are TRBV6-1 and TRBJ1-6; no clear D gene. There are 13 residues in the CDR3. V lost 3 bases, J lost 9 bases, and 9 bases lay in between. The V gene's germline CDR1 is MNHNS and CDR2 SASEGT. CDR3 residues: CASSESGGSPLHF. Here the CDR3 DNA reads TGTGCCAGCAGTGAGAGCGGAGGTTCACCCCTCCACTTT.

About this clonotype: The junction and the germline gene differ at one end; a read error may be behind it. V and J are TRBV5-6 and TRBJ1-5; D not certain. Germline CDR1 and CDR2: SGHDT and YYEEEE. The CDR3 has 12 amino acids. The CDR3 reads CACSLVDQPQHF. The CDR3, as DNA: TGCGCCTGCAGCTTGGTGGATCAGCCCCAGCATTTT.